This note documents a single T cell receptor beta chain sequence. Which antigen it targets is not known. No base quality information exists; no much larger clone differs at one position. Genomic DNA was extracted from sorted cells for sequencing of the TCRbeta CDR3 region. TCRbeta CDR3 regions were sequenced using the immunoSEQ Assay. Entries here come from immuneACCESS through TCRdb and include only in-frame sequences with V and J called. Some clones fail to appear in such tables; in the studies checked, an unresolved V gene covers under half of the shortfall, and the cause of the remainder is unknown. The sample yields around 80,000 clones; 65% to 90% were counted once. Of the sample, approximately 3.1% falls within the top ten clones. Patients with autoimmune disease history or receiving systemic immunosuppression were excluded from the trial. Peripheral blood for TCR sequencing was collected from all dose cohorts at baseline, on cycle 4 day 1, and on cycle 7 day 1. The samples were taken from a phase I, first-in-human, multicenter, open-label dose-escalation trial of ivuxolimab. Adults with locally advanced or metastatic head and neck squamous cell, hepatocellular, melanoma or renal cell carcinoma were enrolled in the trial. Before TCR sequencing, CD4+ T cells and CD8+ T cells from peripheral blood were sorted into separate populations.

This specimen comes from a study of OX40 agonist ivuxolimab in advanced cancers. For context, the study as a whole: Ivuxolimab was a fully human IgG2 agonistic monoclonal antibody targeting the costimulatory receptor OX40 (CD134). Patients were allowed to have had prior anti-PD-1, anti-PD-L1 or anti-CTLA-4 therapy, and approximately 40% of the dose-escalation patients had previously received checkpoint inhibitors. Partial responses occurred in three dose-escalation patients, of whom one had hepatocellular carcinoma and two had cutaneous melanoma. Among the roughly 50 dose-escalation patients, approximately 20 had hepatocellular carcinoma, roughly 15 melanoma, 9 renal cell carcinoma and 9 head and neck cancer. The purpose of peripheral TCRbeta sequencing was to test whether ivuxolimab changed TCR sequence diversity and led to clonal T-cell expansion. The paper reports the monotherapy dose-escalation portion (N of about 56 patients) of the phase I ivuxolimab trial. A male proportion of roughly 80% and a mean age of roughly 58 years, ranging from about 20 to 85, were recorded for the dose-escalation cohort. Intravenous ivuxolimab was administered to patients every 2 weeks at six dose levels: 0.01, 0.1, 0.3, 1.5, 3 and 10 mg/kg.

Results the study describes overall, beyond this receptor: Partial responders in the 0.1-3.0 mg/kg groups had among the lowest normalized peripheral clonal expansion, especially among CD8+ T cells. The antigen specificity of the peripheral T cells that underwent clonal expansion was not determined. Low levels of normalized T-cell clonal expansion were also shown by some nonresponding patients. After ivuxolimab, CD8+ T cells had more expanded clones than CD4+ T cells on average. Clonal expansion of both CD4+ and CD8+ blood T cells was observed from baseline to week 6 at doses 0.1 to 3.0 mg/kg.

Counted from cysteine to phenylalanine, this CDR3 has 19 amino acids. The DNA shown is the 57-base CDR3, in frame from base 1. CDR1 and CDR2, looked up from the germline V gene, are MNHNS and SASEGT. V has 0 bases trimmed and J has 0 bases trimmed; junction bases matching no gene number 11. In this chain, TRBV6-1 is recombined with TRBJ2-1; 7 bases in the middle match TRBD1. The source is an adult with an advanced solid tumor such as melanoma, head and neck, liver or kidney cancer. The material was CD4+ or CD8+ T cells sorted from blood, obtained in a trial of the OX40 agonist ivuxolimab. Read as DNA, the sequence is TGTGCCAGCAGTGAAGCGCTCCAGACAGGGTACAGCTCCTACAATGAGCAGTTCTTC. Its coded protein is CASSEALQTGYSSYNEQFF.